In this sample, the clone carrying this T cell receptor (beta chain) turned up a few times. Its target is unknown. The data stem from a study of identical twins. Unique molecular identifiers were in the cDNA, with template-switch universal primer binding. One entry per CDR3 protein, called by TCRdb with MiXCR from the 5' RACE reads. Here the sample spans 1.5 million or so distinct CDR3 sequences, 32% being singletons. Everyone who donated was a healthy Caucasian. Study findings and constraints: Alpha sequences that were out-of-frame and twin-shared showed an excess of low generation probability. Memory repertoires showed no such pattern, whereas abundant cord blood beta clonotypes carried fewer insertions.

This clonotype was obtained from a newborn girl in good health. The sample consisted of cord blood.

The DNA for the CDR3 is TGTGCCAGCAGTCCCTGGGGCAGGGGTCGCTACGAGCAGTACTTC. Its protein product is CASSPWGRGRYEQYF. This chain connects TRBV27 to TRBJ2-5; tentative D call: TRBD1 (6 bases). The end of the DNA is better explained by TRBJ2-7, so the J call may be wrong. This CDR3 has 15 amino acids. Germline lookup yields CDR1 MNHEY and CDR2 SMNVEV (reference sequence).